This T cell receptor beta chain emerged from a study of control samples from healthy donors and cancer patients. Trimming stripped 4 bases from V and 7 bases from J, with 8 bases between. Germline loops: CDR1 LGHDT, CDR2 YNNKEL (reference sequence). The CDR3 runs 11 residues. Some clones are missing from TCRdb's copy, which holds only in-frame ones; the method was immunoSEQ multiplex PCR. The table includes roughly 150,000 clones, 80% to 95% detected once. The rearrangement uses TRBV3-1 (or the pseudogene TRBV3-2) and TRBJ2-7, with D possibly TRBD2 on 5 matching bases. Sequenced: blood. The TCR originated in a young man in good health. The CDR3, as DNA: TGTGCCAGCAGCCGAGGGCGGGAGCAGTACTTC. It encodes CASSRGREQYF.